The rows below give T cell receptor beta chains drawn from one sample of a study of cytomegalovirus exposure and HLA in healthy donors. The method was immunoSEQ multiplex PCR; TCRdb's version includes in-frame clones alone and lacks a portion of them. Among around 40,000 clones listed, 87% were seen once. The sample taken for sequencing was PBMCs. The receptors come from a woman aged 40 to 50 in good health and CMV-seropositive. The CDR3 runs from the conserved cysteine through the conserved F or W. A D gene is named only where the DNA matches it firmly. Clone size appears in some rows only: once, few, many, or a class for an expanded clone.

V: TRBV28
size: .
J: TRBJ1-1
D: .
DNA: TGTGCCAGCAGTAAACAAAAAACAGTGAACACTGAAGCTTTCTTT
CDR3: CASSKQKTVNTEAFF

V: TRBV6-5
size: .
J: TRBJ2-3
D: TRBD2
DNA: TGTGCCAGCACCAAGACTAGCCGGGATACGCAGTATTTT
CDR3: CASTKTSRDTQYF

V: TRBV5-7
size: .
J: TRBJ1-4
D: TRBD1
DNA: TGTGCCAGCAGCTTGAGGACAGGGGGACAGAATAATGAAAAACTGTTTTTT
CDR3: CASSLRTGGQNNEKLFF

V: TRBV14
size: .
J: TRBJ2-5
D: .
DNA: TGTGCCAGCAGCCTTACAAAGTACCAAGAGACCCAGTACTTC
CDR3: CASSLTKYQETQYF

V: TRBV10-3
size: .
J: TRBJ1-1
D: .
DNA: TGTGCCATCAGTGAGCCGGGAACTGAAGCTTTCTTT
CDR3: CAISEPGTEAFF

V: TRBV19
size: few
J: TRBJ2-7
D: TRBD1
DNA: TGTGCCAGTAGGGGGGGGACAGGGGGCCGGACCTACGAGCAGTACTTC
CDR3: CASRGGTGGRTYEQYF

V: TRBV7-2
size: .
J: TRBJ2-3
D: TRBD1
DNA: TGTGCCAGCAGCTTACCTCCGGGACAGCAGAGGTATTTT
CDR3: CASSLPPGQQRYF

V: TRBV5-1
size: .
J: TRBJ2-2
D: TRBD2
DNA: TGCGCCAGCTCACTAGCGGGGAACACCGGGGAGCTGTTTTTT
CDR3: CASSLAGNTGELFF

V: TRBV5-6
size: few
J: TRBJ1-1
D: .
DNA: TGTGCCAGCAGCTTTTGGGGGGACGAGACTGAAGCTTTCTTT
CDR3: CASSFWGDETEAFF

V: TRBV19
size: .
J: TRBJ2-3
D: .
DNA: TGTGCCAGTAGTAGGGGACTTCGGGATACGCAGTATTTT
CDR3: CASSRGLRDTQYF

V: TRBV13
size: .
J: TRBJ2-3
D: TRBD2
DNA: TGTGCCAGCAGCTTAGGCCCCCCGCGGGGGGCAGGGGATACGCAGTATTTT
CDR3: CASSLGPPRGAGDTQYF

V: TRBV6-4
size: few
J: TRBJ2-3
D: TRBD2
DNA: TGTGCCAGCAGTGTTCAAGCGGGAGGCACAGATACGCAGTATTTT
CDR3: CASSVQAGGTDTQYF

V: TRBV5-1
size: .
J: TRBJ1-2
D: .
DNA: TGCGCCAGCAGCGGCGCGGGGGTGGGATCTAACTATGGCTACACCTTC
CDR3: CASSGAGVGSNYGYTF

V: TRBV7-2
size: .
J: TRBJ2-1
D: TRBD2
DNA: TGTGCCAGCACCTTGACGCCCGGGGGGGCGGCGGGTGAGCAGTTCTTC
CDR3: CASTLTPGGAAGEQFF

V: TRBV15
size: .
J: TRBJ1-6
D: .
DNA: TGTGCCACCAGCCTTACGAGCTCCTATAATTCACCCCTCCACTTT
CDR3: CATSLTSSYNSPLHF

V: TRBV19
size: .
J: TRBJ1-1
D: TRBD1
DNA: TGTGCCAGTAGTTCTCGGACAGGTGGTGCTTTCTTT
CDR3: CASSSRTGGAFF

V: TRBV19
size: .
J: TRBJ1-4
D: .
DNA: TGTGCCAGTAGTCCCACGAGAGAAAAACTGTTTTTT
CDR3: CASSPTREKLFF

V: TRBV27
size: once
J: TRBJ1-5
D: .
DNA: TGTGCCAGCAAGCCCACCCGGGACACTAGCAATCAGCCCCAGCATTTT
CDR3: CASKPTRDTSNQPQHF

V: TRBV19
size: .
J: TRBJ1-4
D: .
DNA: TGTGCCACCCAAACCCGGGACGGTGGAGGGAAACTGTTTTTT
CDR3: CATQTRDGGGKLFF

V: TRBV2
size: .
J: TRBJ1-1
D: .
DNA: TGTGCCAGCAGTGAATCTCAGGTGGGCCTCCAAGCTTTCTTT
CDR3: CASSESQVGLQAFF

V: TRBV6-5
size: .
J: TRBJ2-1
D: TRBD1
DNA: TGTGCCAGCAGTTACTCCCGGGACAGGGTTCCCATAGTTGAGTTCTTC
CDR3: CASSYSRDRVPIVEFF

V: TRBV5-5
size: .
J: TRBJ1-4
D: .
DNA: TGTGCCAGCAGCCTTCGGAGCGGTGGAGAAAAACTGTTTTTT
CDR3: CASSLRSGGEKLFF

V: TRBV9
size: .
J: TRBJ2-7
D: .
DNA: TGTGCCAGCAGCGCGGGGGTGAAGGACTACGAGCAGTACTTC
CDR3: CASSAGVKDYEQYF

V: TRBV28
size: once
J: TRBJ2-4
D: TRBD1
DNA: TGTGCCAGCAGAGCGTCCCGTCAGGGGGCGTTACGTGGCATTCAGTACTTC
CDR3: CASRASRQGALRGIQYF

V: TRBV14
size: .
J: TRBJ1-2
D: .
DNA: TGTGCCAGCAGCCAAGCTACAGGGCGTGGCTACACCTTC
CDR3: CASSQATGRGYTF

V: TRBV4-2
size: .
J: TRBJ1-2
D: .
DNA: TGTGCCAGCAGCCAGACAGTAGCTAACTATGGCTACACCTTC
CDR3: CASSQTVANYGYTF

V: TRBV6-1
size: .
J: TRBJ1-5
D: .
DNA: TGTGCCAGCAGTGAAGCGGGGGGGAATCAGCCCCAGCATTTT
CDR3: CASSEAGGNQPQHF

V: TRBV28
size: .
J: TRBJ1-2
D: TRBD1
DNA: TGTGCCAGCAGTCCGGGGACAGGGAAAGTTCGGGGGTTGCATGGCTACACCTTC
CDR3: CASSPGTGKVRGLHGYTF

V: TRBV19
size: .
J: TRBJ2-2
D: .
DNA: TGTGCCAGTAGGCCTAGGGGACAAAACACCGGGGAGCTGTTTTTT
CDR3: CASRPRGQNTGELFF

V: TRBV9
size: .
J: TRBJ2-5
D: .
DNA: TGTGCCAGCAGCGTAGGGGGAGGACCAGCCGGGGGAGAGACCCAGTACTTC
CDR3: CASSVGGGPAGGETQYF

V: TRBV5-1
size: .
J: TRBJ2-4
D: .
DNA: TGCGCCAGCAGCTTGGTGCGGATACTAGCCAAAAACATTCAGTACTTC
CDR3: CASSLVRILAKNIQYF

V: TRBV7-8
size: .
J: TRBJ2-7
D: .
DNA: TGTGCCAGCAGCTTCCAGGATGGAGGCTACGAGCAGTACTTC
CDR3: CASSFQDGGYEQYF

V: TRBV11-2
size: .
J: TRBJ2-3
D: TRBD2
DNA: TGTGCCAGCAGCTTGGCTAGCGGCAGTTCGCAGTATTTT
CDR3: CASSLASGSSQYF

V: TRBV11-3
size: .
J: TRBJ2-1
D: .
DNA: TGTGCCAGCAGCTTAGTCTACGGGAGTGGATCCTACAATGAGCAGTTCTTC
CDR3: CASSLVYGSGSYNEQFF

V: TRBV18
size: .
J: TRBJ2-7
D: .
DNA: TGTGCCAGCTCACCACCCCAAAACAGGGACCCCGAGCAGTACTTC
CDR3: CASSPPQNRDPEQYF